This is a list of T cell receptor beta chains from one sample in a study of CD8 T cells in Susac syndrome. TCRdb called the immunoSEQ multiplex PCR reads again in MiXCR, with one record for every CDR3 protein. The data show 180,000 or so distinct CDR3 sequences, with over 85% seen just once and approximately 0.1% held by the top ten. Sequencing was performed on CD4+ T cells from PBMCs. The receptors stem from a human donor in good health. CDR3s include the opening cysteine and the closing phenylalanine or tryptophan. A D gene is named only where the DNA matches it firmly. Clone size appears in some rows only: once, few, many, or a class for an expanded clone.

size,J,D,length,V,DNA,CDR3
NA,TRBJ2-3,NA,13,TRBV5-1,TGCGCCAGCAGCTCCACGTCAGCAGATACGCAGTATTTT,CASSSTSADTQYF
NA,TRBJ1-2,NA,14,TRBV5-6,TGTGCCAGCAGCTTACCCACAGGGAGGGATGGCTACACCTTC,CASSLPTGRDGYTF
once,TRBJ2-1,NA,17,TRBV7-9,TGTGCCAGCAGCTTAGGAAGTGGCGCGCCGATCTACAATGAGCAGTTCTTC,CASSLGSGAPIYNEQFF
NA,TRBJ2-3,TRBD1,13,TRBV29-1,TGCAGCGTAAAACAGGGGGCCGAAGATACGCAGTATTTT,CSVKQGAEDTQYF
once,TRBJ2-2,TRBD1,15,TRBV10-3,TGTGCCATCAGTGAGAAGACAGGGGTTCACGGGGAGCTGTTTTTT,CAISEKTGVHGELFF
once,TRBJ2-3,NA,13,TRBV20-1,TGCAGTGCCAGCAGTGGGATCACAGATACGCAGTATTTT,CSASSGITDTQYF
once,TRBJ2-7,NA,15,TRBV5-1,TGCGCCAGCAGCCTAAGCAGGACAGAGAGATACGAGCAGTACTTC,CASSLSRTERYEQYF
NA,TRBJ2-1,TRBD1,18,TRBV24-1,TGTGCCACCAGTGACTTAAACAGGGGGCTAGCGTCCTACAATGAGCAGTTCTTC,CATSDLNRGLASYNEQFF
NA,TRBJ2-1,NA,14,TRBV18,TGTGCCAGCTCCAGGGACCTCCTCAACAATGAGCAGTTCTTC,CASSRDLLNNEQFF
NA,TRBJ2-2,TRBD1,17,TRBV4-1,TGCGCCAGCAGCCGAGGACAGGGGGCCGATAACACCGGGGAGCTGTTTTTT,CASSRGQGADNTGELFF
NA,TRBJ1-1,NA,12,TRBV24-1,TGTGCCACCAGTGCAGCGAACACTGAAGCTTTCTTT,CATSAANTEAFF
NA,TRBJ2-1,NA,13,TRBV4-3,TGCGCCAGCAGCCAGGATTACTCGTTTGGGCAGTTCTTC,CASSQDYSFGQFF
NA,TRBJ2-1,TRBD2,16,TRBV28,TGTGCCAGCAGTAGTTCGGGACTAGAGCTCTACAATGAGCAGTTCTTC,CASSSSGLELYNEQFF
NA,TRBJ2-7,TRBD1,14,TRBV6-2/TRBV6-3,TGTGCCACAAAAGTAACGGGACAGGGCTACGAGCAGTACTTC,CATKVTGQGYEQYF
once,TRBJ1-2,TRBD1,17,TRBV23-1,TGCGCCAGCGGGTACCGGGACAGGGGGCAAACTAACTATGGCTACACCTTC,CASGYRDRGQTNYGYTF
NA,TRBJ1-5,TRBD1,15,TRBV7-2,TGTGCCAGCAGCTCGATGGACAGGTTGGGGCAGCCCCAGCATTTT,CASSSMDRLGQPQHF
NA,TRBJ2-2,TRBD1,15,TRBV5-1,TGCGCCAGCAGTGGGCGACAGGGATCGTCCGGGGAGCTGTTTTTT,CASSGRQGSSGELFF
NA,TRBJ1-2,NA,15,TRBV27,TGTGCCAGCAGTTCCTGGAGGCCGGGACAAAAGGGCTACACCTTC,CASSSWRPGQKGYTF
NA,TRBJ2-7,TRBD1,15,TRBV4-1,TGCGCCAGCAGCGCGGGCCAGGGGGCTACCTACGAGCAGTACTTC,CASSAGQGATYEQYF
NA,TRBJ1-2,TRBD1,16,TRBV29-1,TGCAGCGTTGAAGATAGAGGACAGGGTTTGAACTATGGCTACACCTTC,CSVEDRGQGLNYGYTF
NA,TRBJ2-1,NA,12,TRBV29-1,TGCAGCGTTGTGAGGGCGGACAATGAGCAGTTCTTC,CSVVRADNEQFF
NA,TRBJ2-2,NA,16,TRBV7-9,TGTGCCAGCAGCTTTTTGGGCCGCGCGAACACCGGGGAGCTGTTTTTT,CASSFLGRANTGELFF
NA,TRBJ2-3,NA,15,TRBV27,TGTGCCAGCAGTTTACTTGTACAGGGCACAGATACGCAGTATTTT,CASSLLVQGTDTQYF
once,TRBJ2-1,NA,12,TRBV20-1,TGCAGTACCACCGGGGCCGGCGATGAGCAGTTCTTC,CSTTGAGDEQFF
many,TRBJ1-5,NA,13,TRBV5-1,TGTGCCAGCAGCTTAGATAGCAATCAGCCCCAGCATTTT,CASSLDSNQPQHF
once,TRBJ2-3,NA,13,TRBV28,TGTGCCAGCTTCTCGAGTCTCACAGATACGCAGTATTTT,CASFSSLTDTQYF
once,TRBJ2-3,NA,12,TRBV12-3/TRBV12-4,TGTGCCAGCAGCGTACTTCGGACAACGCAGTATTTT,CASSVLRTTQYF
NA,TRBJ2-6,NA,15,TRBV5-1,TGCGCCAGCAGCTCGCTTCTCTCTGGGGCCAACGTCCTGACTTTC,CASSSLLSGANVLTF
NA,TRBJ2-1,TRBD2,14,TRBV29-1,TGCAGCGTTAATCCTAGCGGGGCCTATGGCGAGCAGTTCTTC,CSVNPSGAYGEQFF
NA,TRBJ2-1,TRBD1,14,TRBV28,TGTGCCAGCAGTCCACCCCGGACAGGGAATGAGCAGTTCTTC,CASSPPRTGNEQFF
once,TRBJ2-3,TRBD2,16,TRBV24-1,TGTGCCACCAGTGAACGAGCGGGAGGGCGCGCAGATACGCAGTATTTT,CATSERAGGRADTQYF
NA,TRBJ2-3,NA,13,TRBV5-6,TGTGCCAGCAGCTTAAAGGCCACAGATACGCAGTATTTT,CASSLKATDTQYF
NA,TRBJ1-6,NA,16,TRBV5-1,TGCGCCAGCAGCTACACTGCGTCAGGGGAAAGTTCACCCCTCCACTTT,CASSYTASGESSPLHF
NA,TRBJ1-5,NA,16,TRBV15,TGTGCCACCAGCAGAGATCGGGCAATAGGGAATCAGCCCCAGCATTTT,CATSRDRAIGNQPQHF
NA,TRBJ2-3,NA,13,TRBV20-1,TGCAGTATTCCTGGAAAGCCGGCAGATACGCAGTATTTT,CSIPGKPADTQYF
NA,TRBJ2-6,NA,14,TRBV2,TGTGCCAGCAGTGTCAGCTCTGGGGCCAACGTCCTGACTTTC,CASSVSSGANVLTF
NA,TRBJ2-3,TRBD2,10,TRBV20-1,TGCAGTGCCGGGACTAGCGCTATATATTTT,CSAGTSAIYF
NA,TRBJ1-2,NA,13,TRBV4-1,TGCGCCAGCAGCCCCTTGCATGCGGTTGGCTACACCTTC,CASSPLHAVGYTF
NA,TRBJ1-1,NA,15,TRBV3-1,TGTGCCAGCAGCCAGTTCGGGACAACGAACACTGAAGCTTTCTTT,CASSQFGTTNTEAFF
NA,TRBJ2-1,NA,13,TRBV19,TGTGCCAGTAGCAGAACTAGCAACAATGAGCAGTTCTTC,CASSRTSNNEQFF
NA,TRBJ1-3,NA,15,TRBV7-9,TGTGCCAGCAGCTTATACAGGGATTCTGGAAACACCATATATTTT,CASSLYRDSGNTIYF
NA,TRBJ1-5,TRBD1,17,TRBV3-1,TGTGCCAGCAGCGCATCCGGGACAGGGTATAGCAATCAGCCCCAGCATTTT,CASSASGTGYSNQPQHF
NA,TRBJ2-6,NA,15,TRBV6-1,TGTGCCAGCAGTACTACAGGGTCTGGGGCCAACGTCCTGACTTTC,CASSTTGSGANVLTF
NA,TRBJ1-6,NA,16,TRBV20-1,TGCAGTGCTAGAGATCCCCGGACGCATCAGGACTCACCCCTCCACTTT,CSARDPRTHQDSPLHF
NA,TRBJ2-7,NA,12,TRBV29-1,TGCAGCGTTACAGGACAGTACTACGAGCAGTACTTC,CSVTGQYYEQYF
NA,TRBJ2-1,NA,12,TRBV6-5,TGTGCCTCCATGGGGCAGGACAATGAGCAGTTCTTC,CASMGQDNEQFF
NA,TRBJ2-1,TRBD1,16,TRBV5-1,TGCGCCAGCAGCAGGACAGGGCCTTTACCCTACAATGAGCAGTTCTTC,CASSRTGPLPYNEQFF
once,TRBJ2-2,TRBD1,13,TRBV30,TGTGCCTGGAGCGACAGGGGGCCCGGGGAGCTGTTTTTT,CAWSDRGPGELFF
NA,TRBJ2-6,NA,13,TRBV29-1,TGCAGCGTGAGGTTCTCTGGGGCCAACGTCCTGACTTTC,CSVRFSGANVLTF
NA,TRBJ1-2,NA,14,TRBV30,TGTGCCTACCTGCGGGGGCGGGAGGTTCATGGCTACACCTTC,CAYLRGREVHGYTF
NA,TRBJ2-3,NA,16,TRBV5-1,TGCGCCAGCAGCACCACTGGGGACTTAAACACAGATACGCAGTATTTT,CASSTTGDLNTDTQYF
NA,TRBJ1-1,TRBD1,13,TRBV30,TGTGCCTGGGGAAGAACAGGGGTCACTGAAGCTTTCTTT,CAWGRTGVTEAFF
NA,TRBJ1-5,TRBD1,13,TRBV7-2,TGTGCCAGCAGCCCCAGGGGGAGGCAGCCCCAGCATTTT,CASSPRGRQPQHF
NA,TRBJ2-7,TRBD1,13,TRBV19,TGTGCCAGTAGCACCGGACAGGGGTACGAGCAGTACTTC,CASSTGQGYEQYF
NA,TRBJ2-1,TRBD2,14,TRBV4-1,TGCGCCAGCAGCCAGGGGGGGACTACCAATGAGCAGTTCTTC,CASSQGGTTNEQFF
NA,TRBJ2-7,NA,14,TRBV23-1,TGCGCCAGCGGTGGGGCAGGGGAGCCTTACGAGCAGTACTTC,CASGGAGEPYEQYF
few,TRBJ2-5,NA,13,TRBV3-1,TGTGCCAGCTCAAGCAGTCCCCAAGAGACCCAGTACTTC,CASSSSPQETQYF
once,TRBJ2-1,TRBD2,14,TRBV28,TGTGCCAGCAAGGGACTAGCCGACTACAATGAGCAGTTCTTC,CASKGLADYNEQFF
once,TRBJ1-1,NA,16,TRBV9,TGTGCCAGCAGCGGCGGTCGGGCAGTGAGTAACACTGAAGCTTTCTTT,CASSGGRAVSNTEAFF
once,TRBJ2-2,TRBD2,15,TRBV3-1,TGTGCCAGCAGCCAAGTACTAGCGGGGGCCGGGGAGCTGTTTTTT,CASSQVLAGAGELFF